Following are 7 T cell receptor beta chains from one sample sequenced in a study of identical twins. TCRdb ran MiXCR on the 5' RACE reads and lists one entry per CDR3 protein. The data show 450,000 or so distinct CDR3 sequences, approximately 15% seen once. The data also belong to a second study, concerning yellow fever vaccine responses in identical twins.

The material sequenced was CD4+ T cells sorted from blood. These receptors originate from a young woman in good health.

This chain uses TRBV12-3 or TRBV12-4 with TRBJ2-7, with 7 bases lining up with TRBD2. This CDR3 comprises 15 residues. Trimming at V came to 6 bases and at J to 1 base, leaving 9 bases not matched to a gene. The CDR3: CASRRTLRGSYEQYF. The CDR3 DNA reads TGTGCCAGCAGAAGGACCCTGCGGGGGTCCTACGAGCAGTACTTC.

This clonotype showed up just a few times. The CDR3 DNA follows: TGTGCCATCAGTGACCGGGGACTAGTAGGGTCCCTCGAGCAGTACTTC. Amino acids: CAISDRGLVGSLEQYF. V usage is TRBV10-3 and J usage is TRBJ2-7, with 8 bases matching TRBD2. The CDR3 has 16 amino acids. J was trimmed by 6 bases and V by 3 bases; bases with no gene match: 13. Looked up from germline, CDR1 is ENHRY and CDR2 is SYGVKD.

This clonotype was seen a handful of times. The V call is TRBV7-2, the J call TRBJ1-2, with no clear D. Germline CDR1 is SGHTA and CDR2 is FQGNSA. The CDR3 consists of 11 residues. The V end was cut by 5 bases, the J end by 3 bases, with 4 bases between. Written as DNA, the CDR3 is TGTGCCAGCAGCACGGACTATGGCTACACCTTC. Amino acid sequence: CASSTDYGYTF. Using reference TRBV7-2 and TRBJ1-2 for the parts outside the CDR3, the full variable domain is GAGVSQSPSNKVTEKGKDVELRCDPISGHTALYWYRQSLGQGLEFLIYFQGNSAPDKSGLPSDRFSAERTGGSVSTLTIQRTQQEDSAVYLCASSTDYGYTFGSGTRLTVV.

This clonotype has only a few counts. The chain has TRBV11-3 and TRBJ2-7, with no clear D. Per the germline V gene, CDR1 is SGHNT and CDR2 is YENEEA. Trimming took off 3 bases at V and 8 bases at J, with 11 bases between the two ends. The CDR3 totals 12 residues. The CDR3 coding sequence is TGTGCCAGCAGCTTCCCCGGAACGAAGCAGTACTTC. Amino acids: CASSFPGTKQYF.

This clonotype has a handful of counts. The chain employs TRBV7-2 and TRBJ2-7; no firm D call. The V end lost 6 bases, the J end lost 3 bases, and 12 bases lay between the germline ends. Germline V gene sequence: CDR1 SGHTA, CDR2 FQGNSA. This CDR3 comprises 13 residues. This CDR3 is CASSFGNFYEQYF. The CDR3 DNA reads as TGTGCCAGCAGTTTCGGAAACTTCTACGAGCAGTACTTC.

In its sample, this clonotype was seen a few times. The chain has TRBV15 and TRBJ1-1; D is perhaps TRBD1 (6 bases). This CDR3 is 16 amino acids long. V gave up 0 bases and J gave up 1 base, with 12 bases separating them. CDR1 and CDR2 (germline): LNHNV, YYDKDF (reference sequence). The CDR3 loop reads CATSRDAGTRNTEAFF. As DNA, the CDR3 is TGTGCCACCAGCAGAGATGCAGGGACACGGAACACTGAAGCTTTCTTT.

This rearrangement joins TRBV29-1 to TRBJ2-2, with 7 bases lining up with TRBD2. CDR3 size: 14 residues. Germline trimming cut 5 bases from V and 0 bases from J; bases unmatched to any gene: 3. Germline CDR1 reads SQVTM; CDR2 reads ANQGSEA. CDR3 sequence reads: CSVSSGANTGELFF. The CDR3 bases are TGCAGCGTTTCGAGCGGGGCGAACACCGGGGAGCTGTTTTTT.